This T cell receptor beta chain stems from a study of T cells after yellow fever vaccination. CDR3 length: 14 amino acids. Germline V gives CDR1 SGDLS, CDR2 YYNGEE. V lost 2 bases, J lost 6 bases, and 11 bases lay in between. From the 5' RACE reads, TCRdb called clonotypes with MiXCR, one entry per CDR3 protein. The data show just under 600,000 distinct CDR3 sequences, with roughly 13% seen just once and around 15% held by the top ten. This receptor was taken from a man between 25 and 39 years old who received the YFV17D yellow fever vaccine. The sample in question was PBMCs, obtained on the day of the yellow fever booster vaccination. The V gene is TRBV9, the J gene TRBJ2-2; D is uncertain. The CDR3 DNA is TGTGCCAGCAGCGTCTCCCCAAACTCCGGGGAGCTGTTTTTT. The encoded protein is CASSVSPNSGELFF.